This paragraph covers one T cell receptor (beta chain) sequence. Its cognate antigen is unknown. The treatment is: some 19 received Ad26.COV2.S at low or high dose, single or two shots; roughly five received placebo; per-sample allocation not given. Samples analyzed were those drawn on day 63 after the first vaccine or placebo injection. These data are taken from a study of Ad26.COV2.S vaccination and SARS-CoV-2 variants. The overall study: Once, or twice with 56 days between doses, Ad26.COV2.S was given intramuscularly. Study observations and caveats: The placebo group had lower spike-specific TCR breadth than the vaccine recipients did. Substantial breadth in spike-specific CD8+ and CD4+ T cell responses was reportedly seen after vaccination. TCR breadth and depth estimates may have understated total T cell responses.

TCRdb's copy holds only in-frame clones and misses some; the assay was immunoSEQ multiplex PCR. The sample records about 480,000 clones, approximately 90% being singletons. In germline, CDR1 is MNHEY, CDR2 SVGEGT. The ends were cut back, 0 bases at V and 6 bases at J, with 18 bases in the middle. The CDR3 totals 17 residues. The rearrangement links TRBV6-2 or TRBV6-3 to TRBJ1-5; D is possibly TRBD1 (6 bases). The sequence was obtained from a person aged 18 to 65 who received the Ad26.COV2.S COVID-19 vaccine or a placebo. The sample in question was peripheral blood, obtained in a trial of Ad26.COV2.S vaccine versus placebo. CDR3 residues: CASSYSIPGGAGQPQHF. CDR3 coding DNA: TGTGCCAGCAGTTACTCGATCCCGGGGGGGGCTGGTCAGCCCCAGCATTTT.